The clone carrying this T cell receptor (beta chain) was recorded a few times. This sample was taken from a study of T cell responses to AZD1222 COVID-19 vaccine. Germline CDR1 is SGDLS and CDR2 is YYNGEE. V was pared by 0 bases and J by 5 bases, with 15 bases between. The CDR3 sequence is 15 residues long. The data were produced by immunoSEQ multiplex PCR, yet TCRdb's version contains in-frame clones alone and is incomplete. Among about 180,000 clones, 85% to 90% were seen once, and the ten largest hold roughly 8%. The gene calls are TRBV9 and TRBJ2-7, with TRBD2 as a possible D gene (5 bases). Sequences were derived from peripheral blood, sampled on day 0 of AZD1222 vaccination. This TCR was recovered from an adult in good health. The CDR3 DNA reads as TGTGCCAGCAGCGTAGAGGCAGGCGGGCACCACGAGCAGTACTTC. This sequence encodes CASSVEAGGHHEQYF.